This TCR beta chain was found in a study of cytomegalovirus exposure and HLA in healthy donors. Study results and limitations: Specific recognition of CMV antigens was confirmed in vitro for a few chains (all CMV-associated). In a later analysis, compared with equally common non-associated chains, HLA-associated beta chains were more expanded.

The primer mix had 60 Vbeta and 13 Jbeta primers. The repertoire was sequenced with immunoSEQ multiplex PCR; TCRdb's copy has only in-frame clones and lacks some. The sample has 110,000 to 150,000 clones, about four fifths seen once. Donors were nominally healthy when sampled, though unrecorded immune exposures were likely. Germline-derived CDR1 and CDR2 are LGHNT and FRNRAP. The CDR3 consists of 11 residues. V gave up 7 bases and J gave up 5 bases, with 7 bases separating them. As concerns this clone: The antigen remains undetermined.

The J gene is TRBJ2-3, the V gene TRBV12-5; D gene uncertain. Sample: PBMCs. This TCR was recovered from a man aged 35-49 years in good health and CMV-seronegative. The CDR3 sequence: CASAVKDTQYF. As DNA, the CDR3 is TGTGCTAGTGCCGTTAAAGATACGCAGTATTTT.